This entry features one TCR beta chain sequence. A junction end diverges from the germline sequence, so it may reflect a read error. This CDR3 spans 11 amino acids. The data belong to a study of CD8 T cells in Susac syndrome. RNA was extracted with the RNeasy kit, and a quantity of roughly 0.45 to 1 ug was reverse transcribed using random hexamers. TCRdb passed the immunoSEQ multiplex PCR reads through MiXCR, listing each CDR3 protein once. The profile covers about 120,000 distinct CDR3 sequences, with about 93% appearing a single time and 0.11% to 0.15% taken by the ten largest. V is TRBV12-3 or TRBV12-4 and J is TRBJ1-3; no firm D call. Input material: CD4+ T cells from PBMCs. The receptor was isolated from a human donor in good health. The CDR3 protein is CASSPRSRNSF. In DNA, the CDR3 is TGTGCCAGCAGTCCCCGGAGCCGAAATAGTTTT.